This TCR beta chain was obtained from a study of HIV-infected children after antiretroviral therapy interruption. A 3' RACE protocol on RNA, with unique molecular identifiers, produced the TCR library. TCRdb processed the 3' RACE reads anew with MiXCR; each CDR3 protein has one entry. The data contain 45,000 to 50,000 distinct CDR3 sequences, 4.3% of them singletons. V was shortened by 8 bases and J by 5 bases, with 12 bases between the two germline ends. The CDR3 is 12 amino acids. The treatment is: PENTA 11 planned treatment interruption arm or continuous ART arm. The V gene is TRBV12-3 or TRBV12-4, the J gene TRBJ2-5, with no clear D. Sequencing used CD45RA+ CD4+ T cells from PBMCs, pooled from several time points, obtained from a donor given antiretroviral therapy, either interrupted or continuous. Subset reported: naive CD4+ CD45RA+ CD45RO- T cells. The clonotype originates from a pool of human donors with HIV. CDR3 sequence (DNA): TGTGCCAGCCATCGTACTGGGGAGACCCAGTACTTC. Amino acids: CASHRTGETQYF.